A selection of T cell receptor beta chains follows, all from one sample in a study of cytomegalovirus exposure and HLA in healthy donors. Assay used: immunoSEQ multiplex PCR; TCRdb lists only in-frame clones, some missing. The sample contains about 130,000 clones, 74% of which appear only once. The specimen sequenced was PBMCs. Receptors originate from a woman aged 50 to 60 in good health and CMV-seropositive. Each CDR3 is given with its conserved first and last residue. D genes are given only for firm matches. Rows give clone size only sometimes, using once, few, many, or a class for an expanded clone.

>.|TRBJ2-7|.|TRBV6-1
CASSDPGASYEQYF
TGTGCCAGCAGTGACCCTGGGGCCTCCTACGAGCAGTACTTC
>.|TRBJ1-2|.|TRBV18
CASSPPVGGGGYTF
TGTGCCAGCTCACCACCAGTCGGGGGGGGAGGCTACACCTTC
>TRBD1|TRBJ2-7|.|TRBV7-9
CSSSLTGAEQYF
TGTTCCAGCAGCTTGACAGGGGCCGAGCAGTACTTC
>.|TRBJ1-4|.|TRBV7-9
CASSLANTGREKLFF
TGTGCCAGCAGCCTCGCGAATACAGGAAGGGAAAAACTGTTTTTT
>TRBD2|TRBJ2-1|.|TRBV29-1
CSVLTSGGKFF
TGCAGCGTACTCACTAGCGGGGGAAAGTTCTTC
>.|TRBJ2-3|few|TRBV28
CASSLTSAQYF
TGTGCCAGCAGTTTAACTAGTGCGCAGTATTTT
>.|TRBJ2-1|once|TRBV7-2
CASSLGRGDNEQFF
TGTGCCAGCAGCCTAGGGCGGGGTGACAATGAGCAGTTCTTC
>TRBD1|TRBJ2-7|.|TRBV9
CASSAGGDSAYEQYF
TGTGCCAGCAGCGCTGGTGGGGACAGCGCCTACGAGCAGTACTTC
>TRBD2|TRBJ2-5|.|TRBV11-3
CASSYRLAGTYQETQYF
TGTGCCAGCAGCTATCGACTAGCGGGGACATACCAAGAGACCCAGTACTTC
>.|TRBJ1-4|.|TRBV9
CASSALQGLNEKLFF
TGTGCCAGCAGCGCATTACAGGGTCTTAATGAAAAACTGTTTTTT
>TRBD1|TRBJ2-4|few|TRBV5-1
CASSLGVTGVNIQYF
TGCGCCAGCAGCTTGGGGGTGACAGGGGTGAACATTCAGTACTTC
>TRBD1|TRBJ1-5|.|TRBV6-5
CASSRTGVGDQPQHF
TGTGCCAGCAGTCGAACAGGGGTTGGGGATCAGCCCCAGCATTTT
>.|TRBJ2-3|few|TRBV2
CASSEALGTDTQYF
TGTGCCAGCAGTGAGGCCCTCGGCACAGATACGCAGTATTTT
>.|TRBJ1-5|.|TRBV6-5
CASSYRGRNQPQHF
TGTGCCAGCAGTTACCGCGGTAGGAATCAGCCCCAGCATTTT
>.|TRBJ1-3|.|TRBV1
CTSSHQGTGNTIYF
TGCACCAGCAGCCATCAGGGAACTGGAAACACCATATATTTT
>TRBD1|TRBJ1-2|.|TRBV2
CASTAGTAYGYTF
TGTGCCAGCACTGCCGGGACAGCCTATGGCTACACCTTC
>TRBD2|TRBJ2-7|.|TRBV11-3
CASSPTAGDYEQYF
TGTGCCAGCAGCCCCACAGCGGGGGATTACGAGCAGTACTTC
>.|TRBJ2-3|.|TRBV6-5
CASRPSWGTRDTQYF
TGTGCCAGCAGACCCTCATGGGGCACACGGGATACGCAGTATTTT
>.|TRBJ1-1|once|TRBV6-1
CASTGVRNTEAFF
TGTGCCAGCACTGGTGTCAGGAACACTGAAGCTTTCTTT
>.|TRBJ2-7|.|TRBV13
CASSLGLFGGVRIHEQYF
TGTGCCAGCAGCTTAGGCCTATTCGGCGGGGTCCGAATCCACGAGCAGTACTTC
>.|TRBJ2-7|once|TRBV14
CASSQGVAARYEQYF
TGTGCCAGCAGCCAAGGAGTAGCGGCCCGCTACGAGCAGTACTTC
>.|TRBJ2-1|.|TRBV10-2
CASTLSHEQFF
TGCGCCAGCACCCTGAGCCATGAGCAGTTCTTC
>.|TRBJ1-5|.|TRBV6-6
CASSPLAGEAQHF
TGTGCCAGCAGTCCCCTGGCAGGCGAAGCCCAGCATTTT
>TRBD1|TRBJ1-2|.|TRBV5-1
CASSPQGVRSSYTF
TGCGCCAGCAGCCCACAGGGGGTTCGCAGTAGCTACACCTTC
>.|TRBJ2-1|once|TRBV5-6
CASSWGRGVEQFF
TGTGCCAGCAGCTGGGGCAGGGGGGTTGAGCAGTTCTTC
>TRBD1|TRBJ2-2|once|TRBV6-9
CASTRTGEPKNGELFF
TGTGCCAGCACCCGGACAGGGGAGCCGAAAAACGGGGAGCTGTTTTTT
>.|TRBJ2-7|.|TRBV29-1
CSVEGRDYSFHYEQYF
TGCAGCGTTGAAGGGAGGGATTACAGCTTTCACTACGAGCAGTACTTC
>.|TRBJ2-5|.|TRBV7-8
CASSSSRRQETQYF
TGTGCCAGCAGCTCATCTAGGAGGCAAGAGACCCAGTACTTC
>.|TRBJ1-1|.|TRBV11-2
CASSLISQGLEAFF
TGTGCCAGCAGCTTAATAAGCCAGGGGCTTGAAGCTTTCTTT
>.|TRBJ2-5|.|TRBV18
CASLRRGETQYF
TGTGCCAGCCTGAGAAGGGGCGAGACCCAGTACTTC
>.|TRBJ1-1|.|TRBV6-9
CASSPPGASMNTEAFF
TGTGCCAGCAGTCCGCCGGGAGCCTCCATGAACACTGAAGCTTTCTTT
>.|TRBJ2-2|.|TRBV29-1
CSVRGQLYTGELFF
TGCAGTGTCCGAGGACAGCTATATACCGGGGAGCTGTTTTTT
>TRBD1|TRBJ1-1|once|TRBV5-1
CASSLGDRASTEAFF
TGCGCCAGCAGCTTGGGGGACAGGGCGAGCACTGAAGCTTTCTTT
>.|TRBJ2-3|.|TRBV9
CASSLRGTLSGDTQYF
TGTGCCAGCAGCCTTAGGGGAACTCTCTCGGGAGATACGCAGTATTTT
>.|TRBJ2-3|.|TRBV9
CASSVGSVLDTQYF
TGTGCCAGCAGCGTAGGTTCGGTTTTAGATACGCAGTATTTT
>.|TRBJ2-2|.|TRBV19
CASSFANTGELFF
TGTGCCAGTAGTTTCGCGAACACCGGGGAGCTGTTTTTT
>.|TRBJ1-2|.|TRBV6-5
CASSYSMRGAGGGYTF
TGTGCCAGCAGTTACTCGATGCGGGGGGCGGGGGGTGGCTACACCTTC
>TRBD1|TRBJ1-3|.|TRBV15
CATSSDPGQVENTIYF
TGTGCCACCAGTAGCGATCCGGGACAGGTCGAAAACACCATATATTTT
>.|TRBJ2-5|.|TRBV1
CTSSPASKSTSGGDQETQYF
TGCACCAGCAGCCCCGCAAGTAAATCGACTAGCGGGGGGGACCAAGAGACCCAGTACTTC
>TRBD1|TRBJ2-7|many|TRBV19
CASRWGQQGAYEQYF
TGTGCCAGTAGGTGGGGTCAACAGGGGGCCTACGAGCAGTACTTC
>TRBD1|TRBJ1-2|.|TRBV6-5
CASSYSTGDGGYTF
TGTGCCAGCAGTTATTCGACAGGGGATGGGGGCTACACCTTC
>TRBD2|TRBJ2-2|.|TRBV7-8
CASSPGGGAGELFF
TGTGCCAGCTCCCCTGGCGGGGGGGCCGGCGAGCTGTTTTTT
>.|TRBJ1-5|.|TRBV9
CASSVGPGGSNQPQHF
TGTGCCAGCAGCGTAGGGCCCGGCGGGAGCAATCAGCCCCAGCATTTT
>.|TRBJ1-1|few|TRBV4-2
CASSRRTGDTEAFF
TGTGCCAGCAGCCGGAGAACAGGTGACACTGAAGCTTTCTTT
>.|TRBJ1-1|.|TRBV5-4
CASSLEEGRGTEAFF
TGTGCCAGCAGCTTGGAGGAGGGGCGCGGTACTGAAGCTTTCTTT
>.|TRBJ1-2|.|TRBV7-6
CASSRSPTYGYTF
TGTGCCAGCAGCCGTAGCCCCACTTATGGCTACACCTTC
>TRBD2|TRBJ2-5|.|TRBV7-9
CASSLTSGGSQTQYF
TGTGCCAGCAGCCTCACTAGCGGGGGGTCCCAGACCCAGTACTTC
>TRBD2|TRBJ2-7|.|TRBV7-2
CASSFGTTYEQYF
TGTGCCAGCAGCTTTGGGACTACCTACGAGCAGTACTTC
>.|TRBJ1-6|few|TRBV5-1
CASSQGSGLDSPLHF
TGCGCCAGCAGCCAGGGGTCGGGGTTGGATTCACCCCTCCACTTT
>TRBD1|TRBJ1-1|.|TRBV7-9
CASSLAQGAFDTEAFF
TGTGCCAGCAGCTTAGCACAGGGGGCATTTGACACTGAAGCTTTCTTT
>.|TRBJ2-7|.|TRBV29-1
CSVEETRVSYEQYF
TGCAGCGTCGAGGAAACGAGGGTGTCCTACGAGCAGTACTTC
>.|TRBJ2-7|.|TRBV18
CASSPSAASSYEQYF
TGTGCCAGCTCACCTTCAGCAGCGAGCTCCTACGAGCAGTACTTC
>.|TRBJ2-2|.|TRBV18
CASSPLPGELFF
TGTGCCAGCTCACCCCTCCCCGGGGAGCTGTTTTTT
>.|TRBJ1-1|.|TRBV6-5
CASSQVNAEAFF
TGTGCCAGCAGTCAGGTGAACGCTGAAGCTTTCTTT
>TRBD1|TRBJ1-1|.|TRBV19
CASNRQGMNTEAFF
TGTGCCAGTAATAGACAGGGGATGAACACTGAAGCTTTCTTT
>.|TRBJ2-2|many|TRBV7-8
CASSPRGTGELFF
TGTGCCAGCAGCCCCAGGGGCACCGGGGAGCTGTTTTTT
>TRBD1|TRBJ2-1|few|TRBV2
CAIKVQGPSNEQFF
TGTGCCATCAAGGTACAGGGGCCCAGCAATGAGCAGTTCTTC
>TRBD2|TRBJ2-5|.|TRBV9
CASSVVSGGVQTQYF
TGTGCCAGCAGCGTAGTCAGCGGGGGGGTGCAGACCCAGTACTTC
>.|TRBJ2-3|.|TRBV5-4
CASSPVVGSGGDTQYF
TGTGCCAGCAGCCCGGTAGTCGGGTCTGGAGGCGATACGCAGTATTTT